A single sample is the source of the 29 T cell receptor beta chains below, sequenced in a study of human thymus T cells (dated by TCRdb to 2020 to 2022). Thymus tissue was obtained as surgical resects removed during corrective cardiac surgery. Library construction relied on the immunoSEQ multiplex PCR assay. TCRdb limited this immuneACCESS table to in-frame rearrangements with V and J called. A share of clones is missing; checked studies link under half to unresolved V genes, and the rest is unexplained. For this sample the table gives tens of thousands of clones, of which over 85% were detected only once. The biggest ten clones account for approximately 0.032% of the sample. Sequenced sample: thymus tissue. These receptors were taken from a girl younger than two with a congenital heart defect but otherwise immunologically healthy.

CDR3: CASSTRDRVHEQYF. The CDR3 DNA sequence: TGTGCCAGCAGTACCCGGGACAGGGTCCACGAGCAGTACTTC. The gene calls are TRBV28 and TRBJ2-7, with 9 bases aligning to TRBD1. The junction had 7 bases not matched to a gene; V was cut back by 5 bases and J by 5 bases. Germline loops: CDR1 MDHEN, CDR2 SYDVKM. The CDR3 is 14 amino acids.

This sequence joins TRBV5-1 and TRBJ1-4; possible D gene TRBD1, 6 bases. The CDR3 loop spans 13 amino acids. The germline gives CDR1 SGHRS, CDR2 YFSETQ. V lost 4 bases, J lost 4 bases, and 8 bases lay in between. CDR3 nucleotides: TGCGCCAGCAGCCGACAGGTTAATGAAAAACTGTTTTTT. Its protein is CASSRQVNEKLFF.

The chain links TRBV7-2 to TRBJ2-1; D possibly corresponds to TRBD2 (6 bases). The V and J ends lost 3 bases and 8 bases respectively, with 17 bases between them. The CDR3 is 15 residues long. In germline, CDR1 is SGHTA, CDR2 FQGNSA. CDR3 bases: TGTGCCAGCAGCTTCACTACTAGCCAAGGCGATGAGCAGTTCTTC. Translating it yields CASSFTTSQGDEQFF.

V and J are TRBV2 and TRBJ2-4; 9 nucleotides align to TRBD1. CDR3 length equals 15 residues. The V segment lost 7 bases and the J segment 0 bases; nucleotides outside the gene matches: 4. Germline values: CDR1 SNHLY, CDR2 FYNNEI. The CDR3 region has the DNA TGTGCCAGCACTGGGACAGGGTTAGCCAAAAACATTCAGTACTTC. The encoded protein is CASTGTGLAKNIQYF.

The gene calls are TRBV19 and TRBJ2-3; D gene unclear. The CDR3 extends over 15 amino acids. Trimming stripped 3 bases from V and 1 base from J, with 11 bases between. Germline V gives CDR1 LNHDA, CDR2 SQIVND (reference sequence). The chain's CDR3 is CASSMSKRCTDTQYF. In nucleotides, the CDR3 is TGTGCCAGTAGTATGTCTAAGAGGTGCACAGATACGCAGTATTTT.

The chain is built from TRBV10-3 and TRBJ1-2; 9 bases map to TRBD1. The CDR3 sequence is 17 residues long. Germline lookup yields CDR1 ENHRY and CDR2 SYGVKD. J gave up 1 base and V 2 bases, and 8 bases lay outside the gene matches. CDR3 amino acids: CAISETYGQGFNYGYTF. The CDR3 coding sequence is TGTGCCATCAGTGAGACCTACGGACAGGGGTTTAACTATGGCTACACCTTC.

J is TRBJ2-3 and V is TRBV19; 11 bases fit TRBD2. The V gene end was trimmed by 1 base and the J gene end by 3 bases; junction bases not matched to a gene: 0. From germline, CDR1 is LNHDA and CDR2 SQIVND (reference sequence). The CDR3 is 15 amino acids. The CDR3 is CASSIGLAGTDTQYF. CDR3 nucleotide sequence: TGTGCCAGTAGTATAGGACTAGCGGGGACAGATACGCAGTATTTT. The variable domain in full, completed from reference TRBV19 and TRBJ2-3, reads DGGITQSPKYLFRKEGQNVTLSCEQNLNHDAMYWYRQDPGQGLRLIYYSQIVNDFQKGDIAEGYSVSREKKESFPLTVTSAQKNPTAFYLCASSIGLAGTDTQYFGPGTRLTVL.

The chain combines TRBV4-2 with TRBJ2-7; the match to TRBD2 covers 7 bases. This CDR3 region has 19 residues. Per germline, CDR1 LGHNA and CDR2 YNFKEQ. The V gene end was trimmed by 4 bases and the J gene end by 1 base; junction bases not matched to a gene: 19. The CDR3 loop is CASSPLRVTNGRRSYEQYF. CDR3 nucleotides: TGTGCCAGCAGCCCACTGAGGGTAACGAACGGGAGGCGGTCCTACGAGCAGTACTTC.

The chain joins TRBV7-3 to TRBJ2-7; no clear D. Looked up from germline, CDR1 is SGHTA and CDR2 is FQGTGA. Trimming removed 0 bases from V and 5 bases from J, with 14 bases in between. The CDR3 length is 15 residues. DNA of the CDR3: TGTGCCAGCAGCTTAACCCCCGGCAGTATCCACGAGCAGTACTTC. Translating it yields CASSLTPGSIHEQYF.

V is TRBV9 and J is TRBJ2-7, with 7 bases identical to TRBD2. Germline V gene data show CDR1 as SGDLS and CDR2 as YYNGEE. After removal of 5 bases from V and 6 bases from J, the junction contained 11 bases not matched to a gene. This CDR3 region has 14 residues. CDR3 protein: CASSPGQRDSEQYF. The CDR3, as DNA: TGTGCCAGCAGTCCGGGGCAGCGGGACTCCGAGCAGTACTTC.

The rearrangement joins TRBV5-8 to TRBJ2-5, with D tentatively TRBD1 (5 bases). CDR1 SGHTS and CDR2 YDEGEE come from the germline V gene. The CDR3 totals 15 residues. V lost 2 bases to trimming and J lost 2 bases, with 13 bases between them. For the CDR3, the DNA is TGTGCCAGCAGCTTAGGCAGGGAACCACAAGAGACCCAGTACTTC. Translation: CASSLGREPQETQYF.

The chain carries TRBV4-3 and TRBJ2-3; D gene uncertain. Germline V gene lookup returns CDR1 LGHNA and CDR2 YSLEER. Trimming shortened V by 0 bases and J by 2 bases, and 12 bases separated the two germline ends. The length of the CDR3 is 16 residues. The DNA for the CDR3 is TGCGCCAGCAGCCAAGAGATCAGTGGTCACACAGATACGCAGTATTTT. Translation: CASSQEISGHTDTQYF.

This sequence joins TRBV18 and TRBJ2-7; D unclear. Trimming pared 4 bases from V and 0 bases from J, leaving 13 bases between. The CDR3 is 15 residues long. Germline CDR1 reads KGHSH; CDR2 reads LQKENI. CDR3: CASSLGVGSSYEQYF. CDR3 coding DNA: TGTGCCAGCTCACTTGGGGTTGGAAGCTCCTACGAGCAGTACTTC.

The gene calls are TRBV5-1 and TRBJ2-5, with a tentative D call TRBD2 (5 bases). The J call may be in error: the DNA end matches TRBJ2-7 better. This CDR3 is 15 amino acids long. Germline CDR1 and CDR2: SGHRS and YFSETQ. CDR3 DNA: TGCGCCAGCAGCTCGGTCGACGGGATGAGCTACGAGCAGTACTTC. Protein sequence: CASSSVDGMSYEQYF.

The chain couples TRBV20-1 to TRBJ2-3; D uncertain. The CDR3 totals 11 residues. Trimming took 6 bases from V and 4 from J, leaving 8 bases between them. Germline V lookup: CDR1 DFQATT, CDR2 SNEGSKA (reference sequence). The CDR3 DNA follows: TGCAGTGCCCCTCGGGCAGATACGCAGTATTTT. Translated, it gives CSAPRADTQYF.

The chain employs TRBV10-3 and TRBJ1-3; perhaps TRBD1 as D (5 bases). CDR1 and CDR2 from the germline V gene are ENHRY and SYGVKD. This CDR3 is 14 amino acids long. V was clipped by 6 bases and J by 0 bases, with 9 bases between them. The DNA of the CDR3 is TGTGCCATCAGCAACGACAGCTCTGGAAACACCATATATTTT. It yields the protein CAISNDSSGNTIYF.

The chain joins TRBV6-5 to TRBJ2-1; D perhaps matches TRBD2 (5 bases). V gave up 7 bases and J gave up 2 bases, with 12 bases separating them. The CDR3 runs to 14 residues. In germline, CDR1 is MNHEY, CDR2 SVGAGI. CDR3 loop: CASKTTRTYNEQFF. The CDR3 DNA reads as TGTGCCAGCAAGACTACGCGTACCTACAATGAGCAGTTCTTC.

The chain uses TRBV6-6 and TRBJ2-1, with TRBD1 matching over 11 bases. V gave up 1 base and J gave up 8 bases; unmatched junction bases: 1. Germline CDR1 MNHNY, CDR2 SVGAGI (reference sequence). This CDR3 spans 14 amino acids. DNA of the CDR3: TGTGCCAGCAGTTACTGGACAGGGGGCGATGAGCAGTTCTTC. Amino acid sequence: CASSYWTGGDEQFF.

V is TRBV11-2 and J is TRBJ2-1; maybe TRBD1 (6 bases). This CDR3 is built from 14 residues. Deletions cut 5 bases from V and 10 bases from J, with 18 bases between. CDR1 is SGHAT, CDR2 FQNNGV, per germline. CDR3 coding DNA: TGTGCCAGCAGCCTCCGGGACACCGGTACGGAGCAGTTCTTC. Translated, it gives CASSLRDTGTEQFF.

The chain employs TRBV28 and TRBJ2-3, with 8 bases aligning to TRBD2. The germline V gene has CDR1 MDHEN and CDR2 SYDVKM. The CDR3 runs to 17 residues. V shed 2 bases, J shed 2 bases, and the junction held 9 bases outside the gene matches. CDR3 nucleotide sequence: TGTGCCAGCAGTTTAAGGAACGGGAGGGCCTACACAGATACGCAGTATTTT. Amino acid sequence: CASSLRNGRAYTDTQYF.

The V gene is TRBV7-2, the J gene TRBJ1-1, with 7 nucleotides matching TRBD1. Unmatched junction bases numbered 10, after V lost 5 bases and J lost 10 bases. The CDR3 runs to 13 residues. CDR1 is SGHTA, CDR2 FQGNSA, per germline. CDR3 sequence (DNA): TGTGCCAGCAGCCCGGACAGGCAAGTGGTAGCTTTCTTT. Its protein product is CASSPDRQVVAFF.

V usage is TRBV29-1 and J usage is TRBJ1-2; maybe TRBD1 (5 bases). The CDR3 spans 14 residues. The germline CDR1 and CDR2 sequences are SQVTM and ANQGSEA. V lost 2 bases and J lost 6, with 16 bases in between. The CDR3 nucleotides are TGCAGCGTTGAATCAGTTTTAGACAGAAATGGCTACACCTTC. Protein sequence: CSVESVLDRNGYTF.

This clone was seen once. The chain links TRBV7-6 to TRBJ2-5; D perhaps matches TRBD1 (6 bases). The V gene's germline CDR1 is SGHVS and CDR2 FNYEAQ. V was trimmed by 5 bases and J by 4 bases, leaving 14 bases between them. The CDR3 has 14 residues. The CDR3 region is CASSPLRGGETQYF. CDR3 nucleotides: TGTGCCAGCAGCCCCTTGCGAGGGGGAGAGACCCAGTACTTC.

The gene calls are TRBV2 and TRBJ1-1, with 8 nucleotides matching TRBD1. The CDR3 is made up of 14 amino acids. Germline loops: CDR1 SNHLY, CDR2 FYNNEI. Trimming took 6 bases from V and 4 from J; bases not matched to a gene: 7. The CDR3 here is CASSPDREVTEAFF. CDR3 coding DNA: TGTGCCAGCAGCCCGGACAGGGAGGTCACTGAAGCTTTCTTT.

This chain links TRBV5-1 with TRBJ2-2; 8 bases agree with TRBD1. The V and J ends lost 6 bases and 1 base, in that order; junction bases with no gene match: 2. Looked up from germline, CDR1 is SGHRS and CDR2 is YFSETQ. The CDR3 totals 14 residues. CDR3 sequence: CASIDRGNTGELFF. The CDR3 DNA reads TGCGCCAGCATTGACAGGGGGAACACCGGGGAGCTGTTTTTT.

V gene TRBV9 combines with J gene TRBJ2-5; the D call may be TRBD1 or TRBD2 (5 bases each). Germline-derived CDR1 and CDR2 are SGDLS and YYNGEE. The CDR3 spans 14 residues. V was cut by 3 bases and J by 1 base, with 10 bases left in between. The DNA for the CDR3 is TGTGCCAGCAGCGCGGGGACGGTCCAAGAGACCCAGTACTTC. Residues: CASSAGTVQETQYF.

The V and J genes are TRBV6-5 and TRBJ1-2, with TRBD1 matching 9 bases. Germline V lookup: CDR1 MNHEY, CDR2 SVGAGI. Germline trimming cut 5 bases from V and 8 bases from J; bases unmatched to any gene: 3. The CDR3 covers 12 residues. Here the CDR3 DNA reads TGTGCCAGCAGTGAGACAGGGGGAGGCTACACCTTC. This codes for CASSETGGGYTF.

This sequence joins TRBV30 and TRBJ2-1; the match to TRBD2 covers 9 bases. Germline V gene lookup returns CDR1 GTSNPN and CDR2 SVGIG (reference sequence). V gave up 2 bases and J gave up 5 bases; unmatched junction bases: 7. CDR3 size: 15 residues. CDR3 nucleotides: TGTGCCTGGAGTCCTGGACTAGCGAGAAACAATGAGCAGTTCTTC. Translation gives CAWSPGLARNNEQFF.

This chain links TRBV5-6 with TRBJ2-6, with D perhaps TRBD2 (6 bases). Deletions cut 3 bases from V and 2 bases from J, with 6 bases between. The germline V gene encodes CDR1 SGHDT and CDR2 YYEEEE. CDR3 length: 14 residues. CDR3 amino acids: CASSSGAGANVLTF. The CDR3 nucleotides are TGTGCCAGCAGCTCGGGAGCTGGGGCCAACGTCCTGACTTTC.